Presented here are 8 T cell receptor beta chains from one specimen sequenced in a study of T cell responses to AZD1222 COVID-19 vaccine. Here immunoSEQ multiplex PCR was the method, and the copy in TCRdb shows in-frame clones only, minus some. The sample yields about 130,000 clones, around 90% seen once. Sample: peripheral blood, taken on day 0 of AZD1222 vaccination. These receptors were taken from an adult in good health.

This chain connects TRBV19 to TRBJ2-5; 10 bases agree with TRBD2. CDR1 LNHDA and CDR2 SQIVND come from the germline V gene (reference sequence). Germline trimming cut 7 bases from V and 5 bases from J; bases unmatched to any gene: 7. CDR3 length equals 14 residues. CDR3 sequence: CASKREGFGETQYF. DNA for the CDR3: TGTGCCAGTAAGCGGGAGGGTTTTGGGGAGACCCAGTACTTC.

The chain joins TRBV5-1 to TRBJ2-2, with 8 bases aligning to TRBD2. The CDR3 consists of 15 residues. V shed 0 bases and J 6 bases; nucleotides not matched to a gene: 4. CDR1 and CDR2 (germline): SGHRS, YFSETQ. CDR3 sequence (DNA): TGCGCCAGCAGCTTGGCGGGAGGGCAGGCCGGGGAGCTGTTTTTT. Encoded protein: CASSLAGGQAGELFF.

The V gene is TRBV19, the J gene TRBJ1-1; D might be TRBD1 (5 bases). This CDR3 is 15 amino acids long. Trimming cost V 7 bases and J 3 bases, with 18 bases left between them. Per the germline V gene, CDR1 is LNHDA and CDR2 is SQIVND (reference sequence). CDR3 nucleotides: TGTGCCAGTACCCGGACATTCACGACGGACACTGAAGCTTTCTTT. Its translation is CASTRTFTTDTEAFF.

The gene calls are TRBV19 and TRBJ1-2, with TRBD1 as a possible D gene (5 bases). The V gene's germline CDR1 is LNHDA and CDR2 SQIVND (reference sequence). The CDR3 is 14 amino acids. V was pared by 7 bases and J by 8 bases, with 20 bases between. In DNA, the CDR3 is TGTGCCAGTACCCCGGGACGACACATGGGAGGCTACACCTTC. This sequence encodes CASTPGRHMGGYTF.

The chain links TRBV27 to TRBJ2-3, with D possibly matching TRBD2 (5 bases). With 6 bases removed from V and 1 base from J, the gap between germline ends came to 29 bases. The germline V gene encodes CDR1 MNHEY and CDR2 SMNVEV (reference sequence). The CDR3 has 20 amino acids. The CDR3 coding sequence is TGTGCCAGCAGGCCCGAACCCCCATTCCGGCCTAAGGAGGGCACAGATACGCAGTATTTT. Its translation: CASRPEPPFRPKEGTDTQYF.

Here the CDR3 DNA reads TGCAGTGCCAGCATGAAGTCCGAGCAGTACTTC. Translated: CSASMKSEQYF. The V and J genes are TRBV20-1 and TRBJ2-7; D unclear. Germline CDR1 DFQATT, CDR2 SNEGSKA (reference sequence). The CDR3 is 11 amino acids. Trimming took off 6 bases at V and 6 bases at J, with 12 bases between the two ends.

V is TRBV28 and J is TRBJ1-1; 9 positions match TRBD1. V shed 8 bases, J shed 0 bases, and the junction held 10 bases outside the gene matches. The germline V gene has CDR1 MDHEN and CDR2 SYDVKM. The CDR3 is 16 residues long. This CDR3 reads CASGRTGGGMNTEAFF. As DNA, the CDR3 is TGTGCCAGCGGGAGAACAGGGGGCGGCATGAACACTGAAGCTTTCTTT.

This chain uses TRBV7-8 with TRBJ1-6; no definite D call. This CDR3 spans 16 amino acids. Germline V CDR1 and CDR2: SGHVS, FQNEAQ. Deletions cut 2 bases from V and 7 bases from J, with 15 bases between. CDR3 sequence (DNA): TGTGCCAGCAGCTTAATCGGGGAGGTTAGGAATTCACCCCTCCACTTT. It yields the protein CASSLIGEVRNSPLHF. Filled out from reference TRBV7-8 and TRBJ1-6, the complete variable domain reads GAGVSQSPRYKVAKRGQDVALRCDPISGHVSLFWYQQALGQGPEFLTYFQNEAQLDKSGLPSDRFFAERPEGSVSTLKIQRTQQEDSAVYLCASSLIGEVRNSPLHFGNGTRLTVT.